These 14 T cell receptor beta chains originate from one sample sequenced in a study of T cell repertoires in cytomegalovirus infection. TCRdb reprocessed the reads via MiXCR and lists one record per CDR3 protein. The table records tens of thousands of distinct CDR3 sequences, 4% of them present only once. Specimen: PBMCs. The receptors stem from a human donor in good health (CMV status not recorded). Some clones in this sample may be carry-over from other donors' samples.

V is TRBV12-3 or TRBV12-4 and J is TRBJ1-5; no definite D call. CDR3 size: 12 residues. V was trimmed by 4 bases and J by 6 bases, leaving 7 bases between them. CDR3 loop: CASSSYPQPQHF. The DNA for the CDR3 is TGTGCCAGCAGTTCCTACCCTCAGCCCCAGCATTTT.

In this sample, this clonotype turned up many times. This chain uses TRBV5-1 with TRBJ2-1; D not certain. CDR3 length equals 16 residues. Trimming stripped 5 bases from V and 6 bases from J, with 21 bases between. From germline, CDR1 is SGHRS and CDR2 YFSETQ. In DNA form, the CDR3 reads TGCGCCAGCAGTCAACAGCGAGCATCCTTACGCAATGAGCAGTTCTTC. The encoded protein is CASSQQRASLRNEQFF.

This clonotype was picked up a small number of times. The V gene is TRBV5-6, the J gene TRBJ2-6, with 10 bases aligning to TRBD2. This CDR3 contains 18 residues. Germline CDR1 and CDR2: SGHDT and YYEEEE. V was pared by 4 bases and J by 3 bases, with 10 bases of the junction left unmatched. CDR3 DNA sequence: TGTGCCAGCAGCCTCGATCTAGCGGGAGTACATGGGGCCAACGTCCTGACTTTC. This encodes CASSLDLAGVHGANVLTF.

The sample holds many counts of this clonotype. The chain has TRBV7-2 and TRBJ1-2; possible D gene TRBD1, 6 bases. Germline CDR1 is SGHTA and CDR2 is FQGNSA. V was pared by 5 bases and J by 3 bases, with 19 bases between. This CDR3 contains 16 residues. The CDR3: CASSPEVGAQYYGYTF. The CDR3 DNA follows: TGTGCCAGCAGCCCCGAGGTGGGGGCGCAATACTATGGCTACACCTTC.

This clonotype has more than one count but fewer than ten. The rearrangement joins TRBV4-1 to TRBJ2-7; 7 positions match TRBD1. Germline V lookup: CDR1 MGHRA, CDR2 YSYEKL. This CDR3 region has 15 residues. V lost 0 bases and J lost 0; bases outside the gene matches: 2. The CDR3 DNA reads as TGCGCCAGCAGCCAAGATGACAGGGCCTCCTACGAGCAGTACTTC. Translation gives CASSQDDRASYEQYF.

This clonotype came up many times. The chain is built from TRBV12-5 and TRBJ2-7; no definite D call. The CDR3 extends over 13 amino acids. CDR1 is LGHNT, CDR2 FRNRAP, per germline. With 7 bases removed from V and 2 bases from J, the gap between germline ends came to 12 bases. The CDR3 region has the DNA TGTGCTAGTGCCCCTGGGCGGACCTACGAGCAGTACTTC. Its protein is CASAPGRTYEQYF.

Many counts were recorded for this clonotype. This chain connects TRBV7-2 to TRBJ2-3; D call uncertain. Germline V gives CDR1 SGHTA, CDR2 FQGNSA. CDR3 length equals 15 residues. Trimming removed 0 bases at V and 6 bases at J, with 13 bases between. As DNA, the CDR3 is TGTGCCAGCAGCTTAGCGCTTAATAGCAGGGATACGCAGTATTTT. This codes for CASSLALNSRDTQYF.

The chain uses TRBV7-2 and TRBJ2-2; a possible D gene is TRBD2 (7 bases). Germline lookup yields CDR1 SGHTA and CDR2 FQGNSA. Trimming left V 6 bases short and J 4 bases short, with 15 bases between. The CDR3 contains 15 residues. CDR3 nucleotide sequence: TGTGCCAGCAGTCCCGCGGGGGCGCGCACCGGGGAGCTGTTTTTT. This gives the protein CASSPAGARTGELFF.

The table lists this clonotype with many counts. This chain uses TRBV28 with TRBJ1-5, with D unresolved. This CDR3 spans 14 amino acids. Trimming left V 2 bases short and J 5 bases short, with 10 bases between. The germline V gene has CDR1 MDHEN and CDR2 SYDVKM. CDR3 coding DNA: TGTGCCAGCAGTTTAGAATGGGTCGATCAGCCCCAGCATTTT. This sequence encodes CASSLEWVDQPQHF.

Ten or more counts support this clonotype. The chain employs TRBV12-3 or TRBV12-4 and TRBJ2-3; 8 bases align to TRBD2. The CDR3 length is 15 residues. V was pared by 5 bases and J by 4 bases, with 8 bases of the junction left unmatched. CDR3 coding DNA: TGTGCCAGCAGTCCGCGTGGAGCGGGAGCAGATACGCAGTATTTT. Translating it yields CASSPRGAGADTQYF.

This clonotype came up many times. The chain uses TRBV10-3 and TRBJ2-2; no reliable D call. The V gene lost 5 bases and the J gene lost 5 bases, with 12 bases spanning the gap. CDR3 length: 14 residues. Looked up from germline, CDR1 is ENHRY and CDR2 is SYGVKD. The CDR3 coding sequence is TGTGCCATCAGTCTGACAATGGGGACCGGGGAGCTGTTTTTT. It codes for CAISLTMGTGELFF.

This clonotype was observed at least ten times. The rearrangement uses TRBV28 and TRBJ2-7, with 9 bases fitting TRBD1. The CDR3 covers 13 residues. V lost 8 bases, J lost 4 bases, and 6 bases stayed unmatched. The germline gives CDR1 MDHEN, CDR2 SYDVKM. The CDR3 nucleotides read TGTGCCAGCTCGGGGACAGGGCGGTACGAGCAGTACTTC. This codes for CASSGTGRYEQYF.

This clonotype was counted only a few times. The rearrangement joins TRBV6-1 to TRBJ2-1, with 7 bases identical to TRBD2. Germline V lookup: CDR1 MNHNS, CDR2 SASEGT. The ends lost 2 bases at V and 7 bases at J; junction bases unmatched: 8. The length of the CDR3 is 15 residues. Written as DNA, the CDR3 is TGTGCCAGCAGTGAATGGGGTGGGGGGGGGAATGAGCAGTTCTTC. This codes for CASSEWGGGGNEQFF.

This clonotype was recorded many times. Here the CDR3 reads CASSSNGKNIQYF. The CDR3, as DNA: TGTGCCAGCAGTTCGAACGGCAAAAACATTCAGTACTTC. This sequence joins TRBV27 and TRBJ2-4; no definite D call. CDR1 and CDR2 (germline): MNHEY, SMNVEV (reference sequence). The CDR3 loop spans 13 amino acids. The V and J ends lost 4 bases and 3 bases respectively, with 7 bases between them.